A selection of T cell receptor beta chains follows, all from one sample in a study of CD8 T cells in ankylosing spondylitis. TCRdb passed the 5' RACE reads through MiXCR, listing each CDR3 protein once. The profile shows 150,000 or so distinct CDR3 sequences, around a tenth of them singletons. The sample comprised blood, either unsorted or a sorted T cell fraction (not recorded which). The receptors come from a male donor with ankylosing spondylitis or in good health (not recorded which). Each CDR3 is given with its conserved first and last residue. A D gene is named only where the DNA matches it firmly. Only part of the rows carry a size: once, few, many, or a class if the clone is expanded.

NA	TRBV12-3/TRBV12-4	TRBJ2-7	many	TGTGCCAGCAGTTTCCTGAACTACGAGCAGTACTTC	CASSFLNYEQYF
TRBD1	TRBV5-1	TRBJ2-2	many	TGCGCCAGCAGCTTGGCCCGGTGGACAGGGAGCACCGGGGAGCTGTTTTTT	CASSLARWTGSTGELFF
NA	TRBV4-3	TRBJ1-1	few	TGCGCCAGCAGCCAACGTGTGAACACTGAAGCTTTCTTT	CASSQRVNTEAFF
TRBD2	TRBV11-2	TRBJ2-1	many	TGTGCCAGCAGCTTAGGTGGAGCGGGAGTTGGTTCAAGCAATGAGCAGTTCTTC	CASSLGGAGVGSSNEQFF
TRBD2	TRBV10-2	TRBJ2-3	many	TGCGCCAGCAGGGAACTAGCGGGGTCGGATACGCAGTATTTT	CASRELAGSDTQYF
TRBD2	TRBV7-6	TRBJ2-7	NA	TGTGCCAGCAGCCCCGGGACTAGCGATTACGAGCAGTACTTC	CASSPGTSDYEQYF
TRBD2	TRBV20-1	TRBJ2-1	many	TGCAGTGCTACTTTAGCGGGAGTGTCCAATGAGCAGTTCTTC	CSATLAGVSNEQFF
NA	TRBV11-3	TRBJ2-3	NA	TGTGCCAGCAGCTTGGCGGGACACGACACAGATACGCAGTATTTT	CASSLAGHDTDTQYF
NA	TRBV7-6	TRBJ2-5	NA	TGTGCCAGCACCCTGTACCAAGAGACCCAGTACTTC	CASTLYQETQYF
TRBD1	TRBV25-1	TRBJ1-4	many	TGTGCCAGCAGTGAAAACAGGGGGGGAGAAAAACTGTTTTTT	CASSENRGGEKLFF
TRBD2	TRBV5-1	TRBJ2-3	NA	TGCGCCAGCAGCCCGGGACTAGCAGCCGCCCCAGGAGATACGCAGTATTTT	CASSPGLAAAPGDTQYF
NA	TRBV5-1	TRBJ2-3	NA	TGCGCCAGCGGCTTCCTAGTGCCCGAAGATACGCAGTATTTT	CASGFLVPEDTQYF
NA	TRBV29-1	TRBJ1-1	few	TGCAGCGTTTCAGCCGATTCGTGGGGGAACACTGAAGCTTTCTTT	CSVSADSWGNTEAFF
NA	TRBV5-5	TRBJ1-3	NA	TGTGCCAGCAGCTTGGTTGGCATCGACTCTGGAAACACCATATATTTT	CASSLVGIDSGNTIYF
NA	TRBV7-9	TRBJ2-3	NA	TGTGCCAGCAGCTTACAGGCAGATACGCAGTATTTT	CASSLQADTQYF
TRBD2	TRBV14	TRBJ2-3	few	TGTGCCAGCAGCCAAGATGTCGGCGGACTAGGCCCAGATACGCAGTATTTT	CASSQDVGGLGPDTQYF
NA	TRBV6-6	TRBJ1-1	NA	TGTGCCAGCAGTCCCCCCGCGACTGAAGCTTTCTTT	CASSPPATEAFF
TRBD2	TRBV20-1	TRBJ2-1	many	TGCAGTGCTAAAGGCTCGGCTAGCGGGCTTTACAATGAGCAGTTCTTC	CSAKGSASGLYNEQFF
NA	TRBV6-1	TRBJ2-7	many	TGTGCCAGCAGTGAACGGGGGACCTACGAGCAGTACTTC	CASSERGTYEQYF
TRBD2	TRBV2	TRBJ2-3	many	TGTGCCAGCAGGCTCCTAGCGGGGTCCACAGATACGCAGTATTTT	CASRLLAGSTDTQYF
TRBD2	TRBV10-1	TRBJ2-4	NA	TGCGCCAGCCCCAGATCGGGGACTAGCGGGGGGACCTTAGCCAAAAACATTCAGTACTTC	CASPRSGTSGGTLAKNIQYF
NA	TRBV20-1	TRBJ2-7	many	TGCAGTGCTCCTGACAGTCCCTACGAGCAGTACTTC	CSAPDSPYEQYF
TRBD1	TRBV7-2	TRBJ2-7	few	TGTGCCAGCAGCCGGGACAGGAGTATCTACGAGCAGTACTTC	CASSRDRSIYEQYF
NA	TRBV7-9	TRBJ2-2	NA	TGTGCCAGCAGCTCCTCAGGGAACACCGGGGAGCTGTTTTTT	CASSSSGNTGELFF
NA	TRBV12-3/TRBV12-4	TRBJ2-6	many	TGTGCCAGCAGAATAACTGGAGACGGGTCTGGGGCCAACGTCCTGACTTTC	CASRITGDGSGANVLTF
NA	TRBV28	TRBJ1-1	many	TGTGCCAGCAGTTTTCACGGCAGGCCCCACCTTGGGGCTTTCTTT	CASSFHGRPHLGAFF
TRBD2	TRBV7-8	TRBJ2-1	many	TGTGCCAGCAGCTTCCCCACTAGCGGGGGGGCGGCATACAATGAGCAGTTCTTC	CASSFPTSGGAAYNEQFF
NA	TRBV20-1	TRBJ1-2	few	TGCAGTGCTACGGACGGGAGGCTAAACTATGGCTACACCTTC	CSATDGRLNYGYTF
NA	TRBV7-2	TRBJ1-5	few	TGTGCCAGCAGCTTAATGGGGGGAGTTTATAGCAATCAGCCCCAGCATTTT	CASSLMGGVYSNQPQHF
TRBD2	TRBV3-1	TRBJ2-1	few	TGTGTCAGCAGCCAAGTAAAACTAGCGGGGGGGTATGAGCAGTTCTTC	CVSSQVKLAGGYEQFF
TRBD1	TRBV7-8	TRBJ2-2	many	TGTGCCAGCAGCTTATATTTGGGACAGGGCGACACCGGGGAGCTGTTTTTT	CASSLYLGQGDTGELFF
TRBD1	TRBV29-1	TRBJ2-5	NA	TGCAGCGTTGAAGATCCGCTCCCAACGGGACAGGGGCCCGAGTACTTC	CSVEDPLPTGQGPEYF
NA	TRBV12-3/TRBV12-4	TRBJ2-4	many	TGTGCCAGCAGTCCCCGGGACGGCGCCAAAAACATTCAGTACTTC	CASSPRDGAKNIQYF
NA	TRBV6-2/TRBV6-3	TRBJ2-2	many	TGTGCCAGCAGGACTCACTTCGGGGAGAACACCGGGGAGCTGTTTTTT	CASRTHFGENTGELFF
NA	TRBV5-1	TRBJ2-2	NA	TGCGCCAGCAGCTTGAGGCAGGCGAACACCGGGGAGCTGTTTTTT	CASSLRQANTGELFF
NA	TRBV21-1	TRBJ2-7	many	TGTGCCAGCAGCCGCTGGGGGTTAGGTAAAAGGAACGAGCAGTACTTC	CASSRWGLGKRNEQYF
TRBD1	TRBV15	TRBJ2-7	few	TGTGCCACCAGCAGAGATGGATCTATCGACAGGGGATACGAGCAGTACTTC	CATSRDGSIDRGYEQYF
TRBD1	TRBV5-1	TRBJ2-7	few	TGCGCCAGCAGCTTGGACACGGGACAGACCTACGAGCAGTACTTC	CASSLDTGQTYEQYF
NA	TRBV7-2	TRBJ2-2	NA	TGTGCCAGCAGCTTAGCGTTGCGACAGGCCACCGGGGAGCTGTTTTTT	CASSLALRQATGELFF
NA	TRBV6-2/TRBV6-3	TRBJ2-2	few	TGTGCCAGCAGTTACTCGGGTTTGGGAACGGCTAACACCGGGGAGCTGTTTTTT	CASSYSGLGTANTGELFF
NA	TRBV7-9	TRBJ1-1	NA	TGTGCCAGCAGCTTACTTCAGGGGACCACTGAAGCTTTCTTT	CASSLLQGTTEAFF
TRBD1	TRBV7-2	TRBJ2-1	NA	TGTGCCAGCAGCTTAATGGGACAGTCCTACAATGAGCAGTTCTTC	CASSLMGQSYNEQFF
NA	TRBV6-1	TRBJ1-6	many	TGTGCCAGCAGTGAAGCTGTGTCTTCACCCCTCCACTTT	CASSEAVSSPLHF
NA	TRBV14	TRBJ2-1	many	TGTGCCAGCAGCCAGGCAGCGGCAAGGCAGTTCTTC	CASSQAAARQFF
TRBD2	TRBV28	TRBJ2-3	NA	TGTGCCAGCAGTCCTGGACTAGCGGGGACATTCACAGATACGCAGTATTTT	CASSPGLAGTFTDTQYF
NA	TRBV10-1	TRBJ2-7	few	TGCGCCAGCAGTGATTATCTCGGGTACGAGCAGTACTTC	CASSDYLGYEQYF
NA	TRBV12-3/TRBV12-4	TRBJ2-3	few	TGTGCCAGCACCTTGGGGGACCGACGTCACGGTACGCAGTATTTT	CASTLGDRRHGTQYF
NA	TRBV29-1	TRBJ2-2	few	TGCAGCGTTATCATGGGGACCGGGGAGCTGTTTTTT	CSVIMGTGELFF
TRBD1	TRBV27	TRBJ1-4	NA	TGTGCCAGCGGGACAGGGGGCCGGAAACTGTTTTTT	CASGTGGRKLFF
TRBD1	TRBV30	TRBJ1-1	few	TGTGCCTGGAGTGCCCCGGGACAGGAGATGAACACTGAAGCTTTCTTT	CAWSAPGQEMNTEAFF
NA	TRBV12-3/TRBV12-4	TRBJ1-1	many	TGTGCCAGCAGTCCCCCCCTGGGGATGAACACTGAAGCTTTCTTT	CASSPPLGMNTEAFF